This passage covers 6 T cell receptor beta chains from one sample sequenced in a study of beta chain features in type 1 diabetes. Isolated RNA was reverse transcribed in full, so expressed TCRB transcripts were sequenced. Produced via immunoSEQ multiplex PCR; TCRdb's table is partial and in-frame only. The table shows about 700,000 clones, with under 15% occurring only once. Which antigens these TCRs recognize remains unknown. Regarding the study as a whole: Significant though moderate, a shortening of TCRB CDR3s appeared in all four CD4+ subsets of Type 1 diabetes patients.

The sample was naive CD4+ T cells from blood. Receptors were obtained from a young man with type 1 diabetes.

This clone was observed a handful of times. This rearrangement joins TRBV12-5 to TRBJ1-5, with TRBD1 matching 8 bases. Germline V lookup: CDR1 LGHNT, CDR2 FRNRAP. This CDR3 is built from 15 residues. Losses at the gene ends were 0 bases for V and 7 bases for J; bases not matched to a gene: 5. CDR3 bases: TGTGCTAGTGGTTTGGTATCAGGGGGCAGACAGCCCCAGCATTTT. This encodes CASGLVSGGRQPQHF.

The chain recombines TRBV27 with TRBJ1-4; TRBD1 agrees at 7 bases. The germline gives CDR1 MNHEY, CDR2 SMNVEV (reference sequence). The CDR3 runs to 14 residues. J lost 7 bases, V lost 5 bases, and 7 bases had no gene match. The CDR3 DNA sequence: TGTGCCAGCAGTCTGGACAGGTCCGGTGAAAAACTGTTTTTT. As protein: CASSLDRSGEKLFF.

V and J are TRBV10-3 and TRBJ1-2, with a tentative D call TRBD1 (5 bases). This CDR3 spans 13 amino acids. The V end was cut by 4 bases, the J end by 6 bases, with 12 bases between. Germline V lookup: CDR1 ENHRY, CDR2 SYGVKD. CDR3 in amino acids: CAISGSGSDGYTF. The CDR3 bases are TGTGCCATCAGTGGATCAGGGTCTGATGGCTACACCTTC.

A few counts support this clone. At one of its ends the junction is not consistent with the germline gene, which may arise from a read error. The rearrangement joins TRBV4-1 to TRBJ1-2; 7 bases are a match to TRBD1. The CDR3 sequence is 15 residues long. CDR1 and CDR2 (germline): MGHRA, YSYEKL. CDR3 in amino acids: CASRQGQAKDYGYTF. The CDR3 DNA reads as TGCGCCAGCAGACAAGGACAGGCCAAGGACTATGGCTACACCTTC.

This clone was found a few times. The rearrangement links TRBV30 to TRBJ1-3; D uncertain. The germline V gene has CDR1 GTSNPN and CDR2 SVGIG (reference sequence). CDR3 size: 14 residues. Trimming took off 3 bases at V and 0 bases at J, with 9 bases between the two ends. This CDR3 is CAWRPTSSGNTIYF. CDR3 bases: TGTGCCTGGAGACCTACCTCCTCTGGAAACACCATATATTTT.

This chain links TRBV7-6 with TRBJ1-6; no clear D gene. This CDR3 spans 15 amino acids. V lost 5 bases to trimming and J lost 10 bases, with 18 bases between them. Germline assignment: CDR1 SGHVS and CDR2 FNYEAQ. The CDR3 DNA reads TGTGCCAGCAGCCCCGGATGGGGAGAAGGCTCACCCCTCCACTTT. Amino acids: CASSPGWGEGSPLHF.